This TCR beta chain was retrieved from a study of shared clonotypes between healthy human individuals. The assay was immunoSEQ multiplex PCR, and TCRdb's table has in-frame clones only and misses some. The data show 950,000 to 1,100,000 clones, approximately 80% seen once. Germline V gene sequence: CDR1 MDHEN, CDR2 SYDVKM. Trimming pared 9 bases from V and 9 bases from J, leaving 18 bases between. CDR3 length equals 13 residues. This TCR was recovered from a young man in good health. Some clones in this sample may be carry-over from other donors' samples. The sample comprised memory CD4+ T cells from PBMCs. Subset specified: CD45RA-negative fraction. The V and J genes are TRBV28 and TRBJ2-1; D is possibly TRBD1 (6 bases). CDR3 protein: CASLRGRGGEQFF. CDR3 nucleotide sequence: TGTGCCAGTTTACGCGGCAGGGGCGGTGAGCAGTTCTTC.